This T cell receptor beta chain was recovered during a study of a mutant IDH1 vaccine in newly diagnosed glioma (dated by TCRdb to the early 2020s). The study in broad terms: Of the roughly 30 treated patients, about 62% were male and approximately 40% were female, and a mean age of around 40 years was recorded. Before enrollment, most patients had been given radiochemotherapy with temozolomide as standard therapy, while the rest had received either radiotherapy alone or temozolomide alone. Peripheral blood was drawn at six visits: V03 (baseline), V05, V07, V10, V12 and V13. Longitudinal TCRB deep sequencing was performed for 20 to 30 treated patients wherever samples were available for exploratory analyses.

The CDR1 and CDR2 encoded by the germline V gene (reference sequence) are SEHNR and FQNEAQ. The cysteine opens and the phenylalanine closes a CDR3 of 14 amino acids. The sequence is cut down to CDR3 DNA, 42 bases in frame from base 1. V and J lose 5 bases and 7 bases, and a span of 18 bases separates them. Here is what the overall study found, with its caveats: Pseudoprogression seemed to be unrelated to changes in the top peripheral T cell clonotypes found by TCRB sequencing. It was noted by the authors that analyses of patient blood samples could not be reproduced owing to sample limitations. Selection of PBMC samples for TCRB deep sequencing was based on availability. Vaccine-induced immune responses across multiple MHC alleles were detected in around 92% of patients.

The time point label on this specimen signifies: baseline, week 1 (first vaccination visit). Taken with the paper, the label for treatment or condition translates to: pre-vaccination baseline after standard-of-care therapy. The donors had newly diagnosed IDH1-mutant astrocytomas of WHO grade 3 or 4 that showed loss of nuclear ATRX. The samples were drawn from NOA16, a multicentre, single-arm, open-label phase I trial in Germany that tested a mutant IDH1 peptide vaccine in humans for the first time. For immunogenicity testing, the blood drawn at visit V03 was used as the baseline sample. Genomic DNA for TCRB sequencing was isolated from EDTA blood with the DNeasy Blood and Tissue Kit. As to this clone: Its antigen remains unidentified. Within one base of it there is no much larger clone, and no base qualities were kept.

The library was generated by the immunoSEQ multiplex PCR assay. Rearranged TCR beta chain sequences were amplified using the hsTCRB Kit according to the manufacturer's protocol. An Illumina MiSeq was used to sequence the TCRB libraries. As for how the authors treated the data: The proprietary platform of the kit vendor was used for demultiplexing, trimming and gene mapping. Drawn from immuneACCESS, this table holds only the in-frame rearrangements with V and J called that TCRdb kept. Clones are partly lost; checked studies trace under half to an unresolved V gene and leave the rest unexplained. V and J calls and clone size follow that table, whereas D and trimming were derived from the DNA. The sample records over 55,000 clones, 80% to 90% of which are singletons. The ten largest clones take up under 6% of the sample.

The V gene is TRBV7-9 and the J gene is TRBJ2-7; the D element might be TRBD1 or TRBD2, as each aligns at 6 bases. The receptor was isolated from a young woman with glioma. Some clones in this sample may be carry-over from other donors' samples. This specimen consisted of peripheral blood mononuclear cells (PBMCs), obtained from a glioma patient treated with radiotherapy, temozolomide or both. The nucleotide sequence reads as follows: TGTGCCAGCAGCCTTGAGGGGGGTTTGGTAGAGCAGTACTTC. This is translated as CASSLEGGLVEQYF.